A single sample is the source of the 17 T cell receptor beta chains below, sequenced in a study of blood T cells in healthy people across ages. Then a second PCR, running about 6 to 12 cycles, was carried out with a sample-barcoded 5' primer and a J-beta primer mix. TCRdb reanalysed the 5' RACE reads using MiXCR and keeps one entry per CDR3 protein. The profile shows 450,000 to 600,000 distinct CDR3 sequences, about 27% of them singletons. The sample was also linked to a second study, of T cells of mothers and their children.

Sequencing input: blood. These receptors originate from a boy under 10 years old in good health.

A few counts support this clonotype. This chain uses TRBV6-2 or TRBV6-3 with TRBJ2-7; 10 bases agree with TRBD2. The CDR3 has 14 amino acids. Trimming cost V 6 bases and J 5 bases; bases outside gene matches: 7. Per germline, CDR1 MNHEY and CDR2 SVGEGT. The CDR3 loop reads CASSPPGLADEQYF. The CDR3 bases are TGTGCCAGCAGCCCGCCCGGACTAGCGGACGAGCAGTACTTC.

As DNA, the CDR3 is TGTGCCAGCAGCCAAGACGGGGGGACAGGGTGGACCTACGAGCAGTACTTC. Residues: CASSQDGGTGWTYEQYF. This chain joins TRBV3-1 and TRBJ2-5; TRBD1 agrees at 9 bases. The J call may be mistaken, given a closer DNA end match to TRBJ2-7. The CDR3 has 17 residues. Germline V gene data show CDR1 as LGHDT and CDR2 as YNNKEL (reference sequence).

The rearrangement joins TRBV7-2 to TRBJ2-7; TRBD2 matches at 8 bases. CDR1 and CDR2 (germline): SGHTA, FQGNSA. The CDR3 is 16 amino acids. V lost 1 base and J lost 1; bases outside the gene matches: 6. CDR3 residues: CASSLVSLAGSYEQYF. Written as DNA, the CDR3 is TGTGCCAGCAGCTTAGTCTCCCTAGCGGGTTCCTACGAGCAGTACTTC.

The chain employs TRBV11-2 and TRBJ1-1; 7 positions match TRBD1. CDR3 length: 13 residues. Germline V gives CDR1 SGHAT, CDR2 FQNNGV. With V trimmed by 1 base and J by 12 bases, 8 bases remained unmatched. The CDR3 region is CASSLGQGVGTFF. The CDR3 DNA reads as TGTGCCAGCAGCTTAGGTCAGGGGGTGGGAACTTTCTTT. The full variable domain, with the rest looked up from reference TRBV11-2 and TRBJ1-1, is EAGVAQSPRYKIIEKRQSVAFWCNPISGHATLYWYQQILGQGPKLLIQFQNNGVVDDSQLPKDRFSAERLKGVDSTLKIQPAKLEDSAVYLCASSLGQGVGTFFGQGTRLTVV.

This clonotype was seen only a few times. This chain connects TRBV20-1 to TRBJ2-4; D is uncertain. The CDR3 extends over 15 amino acids. Germline V lookup: CDR1 DFQATT, CDR2 SNEGSKA (reference sequence). Trimming pared 0 bases from V and 0 bases from J, leaving 9 bases between. CDR3 residues: CSARDEQRAKNIQYF. DNA for the CDR3: TGCAGTGCTAGAGATGAGCAGAGAGCCAAAAACATTCAGTACTTC.

V is TRBV12-3 or TRBV12-4 and J is TRBJ2-4; possible D gene TRBD1, 5 bases. The CDR3 has 14 amino acids. The V end was cut by 7 bases, the J end by 6 bases, with 16 bases between. CDR3 in amino acids: CASTPGHQGNIQYF. The CDR3 region has the DNA TGTGCCAGCACTCCCGGGCACCAGGGAAACATTCAGTACTTC.

The J gene is TRBJ2-7, the V gene TRBV20-1; D gene unclear. CDR3 length: 12 amino acids. Germline CDR1 DFQATT, CDR2 SNEGSKA (reference sequence). V shed 6 bases and J shed 2 bases, with 11 bases lying between them. CDR3 loop: CSATPATYEQYF. The DNA of the CDR3 is TGCAGTGCGACCCCAGCGACCTACGAGCAGTACTTC.

V is TRBV20-1 and J is TRBJ1-1, with D perhaps matching TRBD1 (6 bases). CDR3 length: 14 amino acids. The V gene's germline CDR1 is DFQATT and CDR2 SNEGSKA (reference sequence). V was pared by 3 bases and J by 4 bases, with 15 bases between. The CDR3 spells CSARGAGSSTEAFF. CDR3 nucleotides: TGCAGTGCTAGGGGGGCAGGGTCGAGCACTGAAGCTTTCTTT.

The genes are TRBV10-3 and TRBJ2-5; no clear D gene. The J call could be wrong; TRBJ2-7 is a better fit for the DNA end. Germline loops: CDR1 ENHRY, CDR2 SYGVKD. This CDR3 has 14 amino acids. This CDR3 is CAISESAQTYEQYF. The CDR3, as DNA: TGTGCCATCAGTGAGTCGGCTCAGACCTACGAGCAGTACTTC.

The chain combines TRBV5-1 with TRBJ2-7, with D perhaps TRBD2 (6 bases). V was shortened by 1 base and J by 5 bases, with 13 bases between the two germline ends. CDR1 is SGHRS and CDR2 is YFSETQ in the germline V gene. The CDR3 covers 14 residues. The CDR3 region is CASSLSGRTDEQYF. The CDR3 DNA sequence: TGCGCCAGCAGCTTGTCCGGGAGAACCGACGAGCAGTACTTC.

The rearrangement links TRBV30 to TRBJ1-6, with a possible D match to TRBD1 (5 bases). Germline V gives CDR1 GTSNPN, CDR2 SVGIG (reference sequence). The V end lost 4 bases, the J end lost 10 bases, and 11 bases lay between the germline ends. The CDR3 has 12 amino acids. The CDR3 is CAWTGGASPLHF. CDR3 sequence (DNA): TGTGCCTGGACAGGTGGGGCATCACCCCTCCACTTT.

This clonotype was seen only a few times. The J gene is TRBJ1-3, the V gene TRBV7-6; 8 nucleotides match TRBD1. Germline loops: CDR1 SGHVS, CDR2 FNYEAQ. V lost 3 bases, J lost 0 bases, and 7 bases stayed unmatched. The CDR3 spans 17 residues. This CDR3 is CASSFGQGVYSGNTIYF. For the CDR3, the DNA is TGTGCCAGCAGCTTCGGACAGGGTGTATACTCTGGAAACACCATATATTTT.

V and J are TRBV12-3 or TRBV12-4 and TRBJ1-2; the D gene is possibly TRBD1 (5 bases). V gave up 7 bases and J gave up 1 base, with 13 bases separating them. The CDR3 covers 14 residues. In DNA, the CDR3 is TGTGCCAGCACCCTTGACAGATTTAACTATGGCTACACCTTC. The encoded protein is CASTLDRFNYGYTF.

The gene calls are TRBV25-1 and TRBJ2-3; TRBD1 is a possible D gene (6 bases). Per germline, CDR1 MGHDK and CDR2 SYGVNS. V dropped 3 bases and J dropped 4 bases, with 11 bases sitting between them. The CDR3 length is 14 residues. Here the CDR3 reads CASSEWTDADTQYF. The CDR3 nucleotides read TGTGCCAGCAGTGAGTGGACAGACGCAGATACGCAGTATTTT. The whole variable domain, filled in from reference TRBV25-1 and TRBJ2-3, reads EADIYQTPRYLVIGTGKKITLECSQTMGHDKMYWYQQDPGMELHLIHYSYGVNSTEKGDLSSESTVSRIRTEHFPLTLESARPSHTSQYLCASSEWTDADTQYFGPGTRLTVL.

This clonotype was observed at least ten times. The rearrangement links TRBV29-1 to TRBJ2-7, with D maybe TRBD2 (5 bases). Deletions cut 0 bases from V and 7 bases from J, with 16 bases between. The CDR3 sequence is 14 residues long. In germline, CDR1 is SQVTM, CDR2 ANQGSEA. CDR3 in DNA: TGCAGCGTTGAAGAGGTAGCGTTCGCAAGAGAGCAGTACTTC. Protein sequence: CSVEEVAFAREQYF.

The gene calls are TRBV9 and TRBJ2-6; D is possibly TRBD1 (6 bases). Trimming stripped 0 bases from V and 0 bases from J, with 16 bases between. CDR1 SGDLS and CDR2 YYNGEE come from the germline V gene. The CDR3 runs 19 residues. CDR3: CASSVGGHLESSGANVLTF. DNA of the CDR3: TGTGCCAGCAGCGTAGGGGGACACCTGGAGAGCTCTGGGGCCAACGTCCTGACTTTC.

This clonotype has at least ten counts. The rearrangement links TRBV12-3 or TRBV12-4 to TRBJ1-2, with a possible D match to TRBD1 (6 bases). This CDR3 is 17 amino acids long. V was shortened by 6 bases and J by 3 bases, with 23 bases between the two germline ends. The CDR3 nucleotides are TGTGCCAGCAGCCTAGCGTGGTCTGGCAGGGGAGACTATGGCTACACCTTC. This sequence encodes CASSLAWSGRGDYGYTF.